The T cell receptor (beta chain) described here comes from a study of regulatory T cells in long-lasting Graves disease. Study findings and constraints: Reduced TCR diversity was observed in persistent Graves' patients versus newly diagnosed patients. Possibly, too few samples lowered accuracy.

To make TCR beta libraries, researchers used iRepertoire HTBI primers and Arm-PCR of CDR3 regions. One entry per CDR3 protein, called by TCRdb with MiXCR from the multiplex PCR reads. Of roughly 560,000 distinct CDR3 sequences in the sample, approximately 12% were seen once. There are many counts of this clonotype. Its target is unknown. Time point given: newly diagnosed GD, antithyroid drugs for less than 3 months. From RNA extracted from PBMCs, the TCR library was made. Germline-derived CDR1 and CDR2 are SEHNR and FQNEAQ (reference sequence). The ends lost 3 bases at V and 4 bases at J; junction bases unmatched: 1. The CDR3 has 13 amino acids. This sample also belongs to another study, concerning T cells in Graves' hyperthyroidism and ophthalmopathy. As that report states: Stable hyperthyroidism: no ophthalmopathy progression over 18 months of follow-up.

This material consisted of peripheral blood mononuclear cells (PBMCs), taken at new diagnosis, from a patient treated with antithyroid drugs. This receptor was identified in a woman younger than 45 with Graves disease. The genes are TRBV7-9 and TRBJ1-1; 8 bases line up with TRBD1. This CDR3 reads CASSFTGGTEAFF. CDR3 DNA: TGTGCCAGCAGCTTTACAGGGGGCACTGAAGCTTTCTTT.